These T cell receptor beta chains were read from a single sample in a study of blood T cell repertoires in COVID-19. TCRdb's table, derived via immunoSEQ multiplex PCR, lists solely in-frame clones and lacks some. Among approximately 200,000 clones, around 86% were seen once, and the ten largest hold approximately 2.9%. Sequenced input: peripheral blood. All receptors derive from a woman in her twenties or thirties with active or convalescent COVID-19. Each CDR3 is given with its conserved first and last residue. A D gene is named only where the DNA matches it firmly. Part of the rows lack a size; the others show once, few, many or a class for expanded clones.

abundance: .; j_gene: TRBJ1-5; v_gene: TRBV7-8; d_gene: .; CDR3nt: TGTGCCAGCAGCTTAGTCGGGGATCAGCCCCAGCATTTT; CDR3aa: CASSLVGDQPQHF
abundance: .; j_gene: TRBJ1-4; v_gene: TRBV27; d_gene: .; CDR3nt: TGTGCCAGCAGTTCCCACCTAGACAGGTCTGTTAATGAAAAACTGTTTTTT; CDR3aa: CASSSHLDRSVNEKLFF
abundance: .; j_gene: TRBJ1-5; v_gene: TRBV7-2; d_gene: .; CDR3nt: TGTGCCAGCAGACCAGACAGGCTGGCGAAGGATCCCCAGCATTTT; CDR3aa: CASRPDRLAKDPQHF
abundance: .; j_gene: TRBJ2-5; v_gene: TRBV6-1; d_gene: TRBD1; CDR3nt: TGTGCCAGCAGTGAAGCTAGTGGGACAGGGGAGGAGACCCAGTACTTC; CDR3aa: CASSEASGTGEETQYF
abundance: .; j_gene: TRBJ2-1; v_gene: TRBV19; d_gene: .; CDR3nt: TGTGCCAGTAGGGACAACTCCTACAATGAGCAGTTCTTC; CDR3aa: CASRDNSYNEQFF
abundance: once; j_gene: TRBJ1-1; v_gene: TRBV9; d_gene: .; CDR3nt: TGTGCCAGCAGCGTCGCCCCGGGACACCAGAACACTGAAGCTTTCTTT; CDR3aa: CASSVAPGHQNTEAFF
abundance: .; j_gene: TRBJ1-4; v_gene: TRBV3-1/TRBV3-2; d_gene: .; CDR3nt: TGTGCCAGCAGCCAAGAGAGGAGTGAAAAACTGTTTTTT; CDR3aa: CASSQERSEKLFF
abundance: .; j_gene: TRBJ2-7; v_gene: TRBV7-9; d_gene: TRBD2; CDR3nt: TGTGCCAGCAGCTCGGCCCCTAGCGGTACCTACGAGCAGTACTTC; CDR3aa: CASSSAPSGTYEQYF
abundance: .; j_gene: TRBJ1-1; v_gene: TRBV27; d_gene: .; CDR3nt: TGTGCCAGCAGTTTGGTGGGCACCCTGAACACTGAAGCTTTCTTT; CDR3aa: CASSLVGTLNTEAFF
abundance: .; j_gene: TRBJ1-1; v_gene: TRBV24-1; d_gene: TRBD1; CDR3nt: TGTGCCACCAGGACGGACAGGGCCACTGAAGCTTTCTTT; CDR3aa: CATRTDRATEAFF
abundance: .; j_gene: TRBJ1-1; v_gene: TRBV5-6; d_gene: .; CDR3nt: TGTGCCAGCAGCTTGGTCGACTCTGAAGCTTTCTTT; CDR3aa: CASSLVDSEAFF
abundance: .; j_gene: TRBJ2-1; v_gene: TRBV4-1; d_gene: TRBD2; CDR3nt: TGCGCCAGCAGCCAAGTGGGGCGGGGGGTAAGGTACAATGAGCAGTTCTTC; CDR3aa: CASSQVGRGVRYNEQFF
abundance: .; j_gene: TRBJ2-1; v_gene: TRBV23-1; d_gene: .; CDR3nt: TGCGCCAGCGCACGAGTCGGGGGGCATGAGCAGTTCTTC; CDR3aa: CASARVGGHEQFF
abundance: .; j_gene: TRBJ1-1; v_gene: TRBV5-4; d_gene: TRBD1; CDR3nt: TGTGCCAGCAGCGCAGGGGGAAATGAAGCTTTCTTT; CDR3aa: CASSAGGNEAFF
abundance: .; j_gene: TRBJ2-7; v_gene: TRBV6-9; d_gene: .; CDR3nt: TGTGCCAGCAGTTATCCGTCGCGAGCCCGGGGCTACGAGCAGTACTTC; CDR3aa: CASSYPSRARGYEQYF
abundance: .; j_gene: TRBJ2-7; v_gene: TRBV5-1; d_gene: .; CDR3nt: TGCGCCAGCAGCTTGGATTTGTTACGGGAGGGACAGCGAAACTACGAGCAGTACTTC; CDR3aa: CASSLDLLREGQRNYEQYF
abundance: .; j_gene: TRBJ1-1; v_gene: TRBV18; d_gene: TRBD1; CDR3nt: TGTGCCAGCTCACCCGACAGGGAGAATGCTGAAGCTTTCTTT; CDR3aa: CASSPDRENAEAFF
abundance: .; j_gene: TRBJ1-2; v_gene: TRBV7-9; d_gene: TRBD1; CDR3nt: TGTGCCAGCAGCTTACAGGGGGCTCTTAACTATGGCTACACCTTC; CDR3aa: CASSLQGALNYGYTF
abundance: .; j_gene: TRBJ2-3; v_gene: TRBV10-3; d_gene: .; CDR3nt: TGTGCCATCGGTCACAGGAGAACAAATACAGATACGCAGTATTTT; CDR3aa: CAIGHRRTNTDTQYF
abundance: .; j_gene: TRBJ1-6; v_gene: TRBV27; d_gene: .; CDR3nt: TGTGCCAGCAGTTTAACCCTCCGGAGCTCCTATAATTCACCCCTCCACTTT; CDR3aa: CASSLTLRSSYNSPLHF
abundance: .; j_gene: TRBJ2-2; v_gene: TRBV27; d_gene: TRBD1; CDR3nt: TGTGCCAGCAGTGCCCGACAGGGATCGATAACCGGGGAGCTGTTTTTT; CDR3aa: CASSARQGSITGELFF
abundance: .; j_gene: TRBJ1-5; v_gene: TRBV18; d_gene: .; CDR3nt: TGTGCCAGCTCACCCCGATCCTCTCCTAAGGGGCGCGGTCAGCCCCAGCATTTT; CDR3aa: CASSPRSSPKGRGQPQHF
abundance: .; j_gene: TRBJ1-1; v_gene: TRBV19; d_gene: .; CDR3nt: TGTGCCAGTAGTATAGACGGGAGGTTGAACACTGAAGCTTTCTTT; CDR3aa: CASSIDGRLNTEAFF